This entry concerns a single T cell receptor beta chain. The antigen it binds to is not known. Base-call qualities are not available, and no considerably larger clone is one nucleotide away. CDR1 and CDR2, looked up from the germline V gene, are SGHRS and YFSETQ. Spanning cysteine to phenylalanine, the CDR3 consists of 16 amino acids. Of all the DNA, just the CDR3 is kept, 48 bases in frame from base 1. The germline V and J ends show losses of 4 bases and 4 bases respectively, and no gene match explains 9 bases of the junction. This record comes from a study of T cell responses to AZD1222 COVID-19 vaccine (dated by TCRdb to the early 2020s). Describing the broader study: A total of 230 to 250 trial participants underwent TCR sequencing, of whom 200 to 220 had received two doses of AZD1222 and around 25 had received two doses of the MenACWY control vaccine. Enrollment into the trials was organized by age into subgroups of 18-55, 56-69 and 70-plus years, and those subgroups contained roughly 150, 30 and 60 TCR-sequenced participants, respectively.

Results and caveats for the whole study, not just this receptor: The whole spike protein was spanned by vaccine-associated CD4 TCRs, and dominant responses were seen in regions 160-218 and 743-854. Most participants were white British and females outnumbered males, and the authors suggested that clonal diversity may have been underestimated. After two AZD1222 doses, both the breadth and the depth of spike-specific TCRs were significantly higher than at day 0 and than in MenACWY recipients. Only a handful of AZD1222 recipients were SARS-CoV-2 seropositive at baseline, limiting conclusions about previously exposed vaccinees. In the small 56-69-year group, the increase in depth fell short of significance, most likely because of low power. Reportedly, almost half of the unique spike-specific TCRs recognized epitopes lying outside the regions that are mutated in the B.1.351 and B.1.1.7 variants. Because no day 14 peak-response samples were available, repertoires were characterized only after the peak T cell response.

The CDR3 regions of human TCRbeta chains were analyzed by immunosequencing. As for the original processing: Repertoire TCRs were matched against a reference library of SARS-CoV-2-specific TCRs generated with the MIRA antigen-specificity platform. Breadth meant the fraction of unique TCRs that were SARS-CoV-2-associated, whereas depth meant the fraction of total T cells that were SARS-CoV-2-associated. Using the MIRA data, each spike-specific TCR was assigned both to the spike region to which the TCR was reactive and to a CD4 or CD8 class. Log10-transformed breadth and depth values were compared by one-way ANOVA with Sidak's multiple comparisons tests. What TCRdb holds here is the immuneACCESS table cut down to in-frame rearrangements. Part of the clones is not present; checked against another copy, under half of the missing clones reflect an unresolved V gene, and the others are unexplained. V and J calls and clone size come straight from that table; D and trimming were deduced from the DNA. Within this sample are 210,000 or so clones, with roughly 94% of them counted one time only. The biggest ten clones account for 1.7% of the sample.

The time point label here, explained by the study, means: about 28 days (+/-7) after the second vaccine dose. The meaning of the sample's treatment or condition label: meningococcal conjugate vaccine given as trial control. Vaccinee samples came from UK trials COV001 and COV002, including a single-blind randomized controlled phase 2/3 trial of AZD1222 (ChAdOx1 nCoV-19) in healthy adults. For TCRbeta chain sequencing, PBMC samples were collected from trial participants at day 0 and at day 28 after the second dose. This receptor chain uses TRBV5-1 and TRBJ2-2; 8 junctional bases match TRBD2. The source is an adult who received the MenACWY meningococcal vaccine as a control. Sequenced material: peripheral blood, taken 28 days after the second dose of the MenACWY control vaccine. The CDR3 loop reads CASSLKPGLGTGELFF. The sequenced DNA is TGCGCCAGCAGCCTTAAACCGGGACTAGGCACCGGGGAGCTGTTTTTT.